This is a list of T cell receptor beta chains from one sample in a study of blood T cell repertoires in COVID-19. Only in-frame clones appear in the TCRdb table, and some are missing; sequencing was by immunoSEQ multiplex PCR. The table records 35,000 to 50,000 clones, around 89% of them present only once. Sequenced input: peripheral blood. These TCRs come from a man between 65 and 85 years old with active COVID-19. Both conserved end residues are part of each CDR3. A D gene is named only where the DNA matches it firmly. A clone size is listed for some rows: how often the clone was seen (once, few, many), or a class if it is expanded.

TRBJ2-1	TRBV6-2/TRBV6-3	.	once	TGTGCCAGCAGTAGGGGACACTTTACCTACAATGAGCAGTTCTTC	CASSRGHFTYNEQFF
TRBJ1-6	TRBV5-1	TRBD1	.	TGCGCCAGCAGCAACGGACAGGGCGACAATTCACCCCTCCACTTT	CASSNGQGDNSPLHF
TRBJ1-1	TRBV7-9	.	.	TGTGCCAGCAGCCGAAACAGGGTCTTCGAGCTAGATCGGCGCGAAGCTTTCTTT	CASSRNRVFELDRREAFF
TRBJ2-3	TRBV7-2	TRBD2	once	TGTGCCAGCAGCTCGCCTAGCGGGGGGATCGGGGCAGATACGCAGTATTTT	CASSSPSGGIGADTQYF
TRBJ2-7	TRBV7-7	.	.	TGTGCTAGCAGCTTAGAACCACCGGTGACCTACGAGCAGTACTTC	CASSLEPPVTYEQYF
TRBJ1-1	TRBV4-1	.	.	TGCGCCAGCAGCCAACCTGGGGGCAATTTGAACACTGAAGCTTTCTTT	CASSQPGGNLNTEAFF
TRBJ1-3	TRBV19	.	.	TGTGCCAGTAGTATCGATAGCTCTGGAAACACCATATATTTT	CASSIDSSGNTIYF
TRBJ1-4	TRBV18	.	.	TGTGCCAGCTCACCTGTCAAGGGGGAGTTTGAAGAAAAACTGTTTTTT	CASSPVKGEFEEKLFF
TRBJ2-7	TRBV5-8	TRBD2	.	TGTGCCAGCAGCCTAACTAGCGGGGGGGCCGAGCAGTACTTC	CASSLTSGGAEQYF
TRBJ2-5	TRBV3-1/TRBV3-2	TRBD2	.	TGTGCCAGCAGCCAATTGCGGGGGGGAAAAGAGACCCAGTACTTC	CASSQLRGGKETQYF
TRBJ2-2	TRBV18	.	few	TGTGCCAGCTCACCCTATACCGGGGAGCTGTTTTTT	CASSPYTGELFF
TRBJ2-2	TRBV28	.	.	TGTGCCGCCAAAACCCCGGTGTCCGGGGAGCTGTTTTTT	CAAKTPVSGELFF
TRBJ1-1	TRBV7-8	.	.	TGTGCCAGCAGACAAGGGGGGGGTCCGGCAGCTTTCTTT	CASRQGGGPAAFF
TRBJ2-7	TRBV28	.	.	TGTGCCAGCACTTTCCTAGGGGGTATCGACGAGCAGTACTTC	CASTFLGGIDEQYF
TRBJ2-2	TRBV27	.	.	TGTGCCAGCAGTCCGAACGGGAACACCGGGGAGCTGTTTTTT	CASSPNGNTGELFF
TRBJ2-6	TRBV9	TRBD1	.	TGTGCCAGCAATTTGGGACAGGGCTCTGGGGCCAACGTCCTGACTTTC	CASNLGQGSGANVLTF
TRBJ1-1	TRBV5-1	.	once	TGCGCCAGCAGCGATCCAGGATTAGGGAGAGACACTGAAGCTTTCTTT	CASSDPGLGRDTEAFF
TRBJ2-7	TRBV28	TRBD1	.	TGTGCCAGCAGTTCTGAGACAGGGGCCTACGAGCAGTACTTC	CASSSETGAYEQYF
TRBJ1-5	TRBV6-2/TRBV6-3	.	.	TGTGCCAGCAGTTACTTAATAGACCGGGGTGGGCAGCCCCAGCATTTT	CASSYLIDRGGQPQHF
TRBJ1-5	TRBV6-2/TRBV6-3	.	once	TGTGCCAGCAGTTCCATCCCTTCGACAGCCAAGTCCAATCAGCCCCAGCATTTT	CASSSIPSTAKSNQPQHF
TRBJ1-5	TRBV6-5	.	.	TGTGCCAGCAGTCAGACTCGAGGTCAGCCCCAGCATTTT	CASSQTRGQPQHF
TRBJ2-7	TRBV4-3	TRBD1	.	TGCGCCAGCAGCCTGGACAGGGGGCCCTACGAGCAGTACTTC	CASSLDRGPYEQYF
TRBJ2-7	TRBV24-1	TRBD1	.	TGTGCCACCAGTGAGACAGGGGCTACCTACGAGCAGTACTTC	CATSETGATYEQYF
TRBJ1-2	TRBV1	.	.	TGCACCAGCAGCCCAGGGACAGATGGCTACACCTTC	CTSSPGTDGYTF
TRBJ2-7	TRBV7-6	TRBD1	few	TGTGCCAGCAGCTTGTCCCGGGACAGGGCCTACGAGCAGTACTTC	CASSLSRDRAYEQYF
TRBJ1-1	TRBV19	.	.	TGTGCCAGCCTACTGAACACTGAAGCTTTCTTT	CASLLNTEAFF
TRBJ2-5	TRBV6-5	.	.	TGTGCCAGCAGCCAGGGGCCGGTACAAGAGACCCAGTACTTC	CASSQGPVQETQYF
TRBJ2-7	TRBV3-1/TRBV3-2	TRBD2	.	TGTGCCAGCAGCCAAACCACTAGCGGGGCCGCGCAGTACTTC	CASSQTTSGAAQYF
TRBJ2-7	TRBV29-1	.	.	TGCAGCGTTGGAGAGTTTACCTACGAGCAGTACTTC	CSVGEFTYEQYF
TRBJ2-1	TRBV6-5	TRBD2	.	TGTGCCAGCAGTTACTCGGCGGGGGGGCCGGATGAGCAGTTCTTC	CASSYSAGGPDEQFF
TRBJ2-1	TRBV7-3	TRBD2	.	TGTGCCAGCAGCCGGGAGGGGTTCAATGAGCAGTTCTTC	CASSREGFNEQFF
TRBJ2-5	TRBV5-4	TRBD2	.	TGTGCCAGCAGCTTAAGTGCGGGGGGCCGGGAGACCCAGTACTTC	CASSLSAGGRETQYF
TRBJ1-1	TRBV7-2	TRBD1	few	TGTGCCAGCAGCTGGGGGACAGGAGAGAACACTGAAGCTTTCTTT	CASSWGTGENTEAFF
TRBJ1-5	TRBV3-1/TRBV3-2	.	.	TGTGCCAGCAGCAACAGGGCTCAGCCCCAGCATTTT	CASSNRAQPQHF
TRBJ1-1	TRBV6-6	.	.	TGTGCCAGCACAGCCCTCTGGCAGGCGAACACTGAAGCTTTCTTT	CASTALWQANTEAFF
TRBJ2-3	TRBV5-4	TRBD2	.	TGTGCCAGCAGCCCAACGGCGGGGGGTTCTAAAGATACGCAGTATTTT	CASSPTAGGSKDTQYF
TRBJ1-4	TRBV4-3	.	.	TGCGCCAGCAGCCCCCACCCCGGGGGGCAGGCTAATGAAAAACTGTTTTTT	CASSPHPGGQANEKLFF
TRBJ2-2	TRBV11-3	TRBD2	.	TGTGCCAGCAGCTTCAGCGGGGGGAACACCGGGGAGCTGTTTTTT	CASSFSGGNTGELFF
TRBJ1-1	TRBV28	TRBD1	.	TGTGCCAGCAGTTTACCAGGGGGCGGTCGGAACACTGAAGCTTTCTTT	CASSLPGGGRNTEAFF
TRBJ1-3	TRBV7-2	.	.	TGTGCCAGCAGCTTAGATTTAGGGGAAGGAAACACCATATATTTT	CASSLDLGEGNTIYF
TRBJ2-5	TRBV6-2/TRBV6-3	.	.	TGTGCCAGCAGTTATCGGGGTGTCGAGACCCAGTACTTC	CASSYRGVETQYF
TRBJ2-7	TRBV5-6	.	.	TGTGCCAGCAGCTTGATTCTCCCCCAGGGATCCTACGAGCAGTACTTC	CASSLILPQGSYEQYF
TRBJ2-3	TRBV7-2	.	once	TGTGCCAGCAGCTTAGAGCAGGTTTCGCAGTATTTT	CASSLEQVSQYF
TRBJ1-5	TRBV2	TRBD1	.	TGTGCCAGCAACTGGGACAGGCCCATCAATCAGCCCCAGCATTTT	CASNWDRPINQPQHF
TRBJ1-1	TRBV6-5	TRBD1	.	TGTGCCAGCAGTCTAACGGGACAGAATGAAGCTTTCTTT	CASSLTGQNEAFF
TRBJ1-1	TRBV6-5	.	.	TGTGCCAGCAGTTACTATCCACGACATCCCCAGGAAGCTTTCTTT	CASSYYPRHPQEAFF
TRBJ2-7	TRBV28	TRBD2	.	TGTGCCAGCAGTTTAGCGGGGGGGACAAGCTCCTACGAGCAGTACTTC	CASSLAGGTSSYEQYF
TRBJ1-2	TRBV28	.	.	TGTGCCAGCAGCTCCAACAGGGTGAACACCTTC	CASSSNRVNTF
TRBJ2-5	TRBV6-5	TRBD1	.	TGTGCCAGCAGGTCGGACAGGCTTGGTGGAGAGACCCAGTACTTC	CASRSDRLGGETQYF
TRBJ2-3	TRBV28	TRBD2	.	TGTGCCTGCTCTTGGGGTAGCGGGGGAGGAAGCACAGATACGCAGTATTTT	CACSWGSGGGSTDTQYF
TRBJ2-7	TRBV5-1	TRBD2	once	TGCGCCAGCAGCTTCATCGGGGGGTCCTACGAGCAGTACTTC	CASSFIGGSYEQYF
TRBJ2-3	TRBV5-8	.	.	TGTGCCAGCAGCCCCAACAGGGTTGGGACAGATACGCAGTATTTT	CASSPNRVGTDTQYF
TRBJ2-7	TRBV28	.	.	TGTGCCAGCTCGGACATTTACGAGCAGTACTTC	CASSDIYEQYF
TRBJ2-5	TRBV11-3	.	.	TGTGCCAGCAGCCTGGGAGAGGGAGAGACCCAGTACTTC	CASSLGEGETQYF
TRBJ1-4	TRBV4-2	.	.	TGTGCCAGCAGCCAAGCAACAGGGCTTAATGAAAAACTGTTTTTT	CASSQATGLNEKLFF
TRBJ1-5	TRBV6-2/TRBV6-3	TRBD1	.	TGTGCCAGCAGTCGGACAGGCCCACCGAGTCAGCCCCAGCATTTT	CASSRTGPPSQPQHF
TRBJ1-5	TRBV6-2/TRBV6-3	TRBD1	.	TGTGCCAGCAGTACCGGACAGGGTGGTCAGCCCCAGCATTTT	CASSTGQGGQPQHF
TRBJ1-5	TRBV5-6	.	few	TGTGCCAGCAGCTCCCAGGGTTATCGCAATCAGCCCCAGCATTTT	CASSSQGYRNQPQHF
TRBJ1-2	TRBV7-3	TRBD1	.	TGTGCCAGCAGCTTAGGTCCGGGACAGGGTAGCGGTGGCTACACCTTC	CASSLGPGQGSGGYTF
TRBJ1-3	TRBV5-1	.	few	TGCGCCAGCAGCTTGGGCAGGGCTGGAAACACCATATATTTT	CASSLGRAGNTIYF